This T cell receptor (beta chain) emerged from a study of CD8 T cells in Susac syndrome (dated by TCRdb to about 2019). For the study in its entirety: The study used repertoire sequencing to test whether antigen drove CD8+ T cell activation and differentiation in Susac syndrome. The study at large found these results: The number of individuals in the TCR sequencing and HLA analysis was acknowledged as relatively small.

From its cysteine to its phenylalanine, the CDR3 spans 15 amino acids. Just CDR3 DNA is preserved here, 45 bases in frame from base 1. Via the germline V gene (reference sequence), CDR1 is SSHAT and CDR2 FNYEAQ. Peripheral blood CD8+ and CD4+ T cells from healthy donors, Susac syndrome patients and multiple sclerosis patients were profiled by high-throughput TCR beta sequencing. Multiple sclerosis controls were treatment-naive patients with stable or active relapsing-remitting disease fulfilling revised McDonald criteria. Bulk CD8+ and CD4+ T cells were purified magnetically by negative isolation, whereas CD8+ TEMRA cells were enriched by FACS. Blood was drawn into EDTA tubes, processed within 24 hours, and PBMCs were isolated by density gradient centrifugation. PBMCs destined for TCR sequencing were cryopreserved in liquid nitrogen and later thawed in a 37 °C water bath. A purity of at least 90% was achieved for sorted or isolated CD4+, CD8+ and CD8+ TEMRA cells.

RNA was extracted using the RNeasy kit, and about 0.5 to 1 microgram was reverse transcribed with random hexamers. TCR beta CDR3 regions were amplified with the immunoSEQ multiplex PCR assay covering 54 Vbeta and 13 Jbeta segments. PCR amplification bias was corrected by using a synthetic template baseline for primer optimization and computational correction. As for the authors' bioinformatics: Reads were annotated to V, D and J genes according to IMGT and were analyzed with immunoSEQ Analyzer, with only productive sequences retained. Clonality was calculated as one minus the Shannon entropy normalized by log2 of the number of productive unique sequences. For each patient and control, public and private clones were evaluated within the 100 most prevalent clones. Clones were defined as Susac-specific when absent from the healthy and MS cohorts, from roughly 1,100 published viral clones and from other ImmuneACCESS disease sequences. Clones were called with MiXCR by TCRdb after fastp trimmed the public reads at Q25, and only in-frame beta chains were retained. Merged by CDR3 protein, the rows form single entries marked with the most common genes and DNA. Here the V and J calls rest on TCRdb's processing, not on the authors' analysis. The sample includes a few hundred thousand distinct CDR3 sequences, with about 92% observed a single time. More than 0.06% of the sample goes to the ten largest clones.

This clonotype has a handful of counts. Which antigen it targets is not known. Mismatch with germline at one junction end may stem from a read error. This chain is built from TRBV7-7 and TRBJ2-1, with 7 central nucleotides matching TRBD2. Sequencing used CD4+ T cells from PBMCs. The source of this sequence is a human donor with multiple sclerosis. The nucleotide sequence reads as follows: TGTGCTAGCAGCTTAAGGAGGGAGGGGTACAATGAGCAGTTCTTC. Its translation reads: CASSLRREGYNEQFF.